The 15 T cell receptor beta chains below were found in one sample sequenced in a study of cytomegalovirus exposure and HLA in healthy donors. PCR primers comprised 60 Vbeta and 13 Jbeta primers. The assay was immunoSEQ multiplex PCR, and TCRdb's table has in-frame clones only and misses some. The sample lists about 160,000 clones, 82% seen once, with approximately 1.5% in the top ten. The specimen was PBMCs. Every receptor here comes from a girl aged 5-17 years in good health and CMV-seropositive.

V gene TRBV6-1 combines with J gene TRBJ2-1; 7 nucleotides agree with TRBD2. Trimming removed 2 bases from V and 2 bases from J; junction bases left unmatched: 9. CDR3 length: 17 amino acids. Germline CDR1 MNHNS, CDR2 SASEGT. The CDR3 here is CASSEFFAGETYNEQFF. In nucleotides, the CDR3 is TGTGCCAGCAGTGAATTTTTCGCGGGGGAGACCTACAATGAGCAGTTCTTC.

The CDR3 spells CAATGRGGGYEQYF. Written as DNA, the CDR3 is TGTGCCGCAACGGGCAGGGGAGGGGGCTACGAGCAGTACTTC. The chain carries TRBV10-3 and TRBJ2-7, with D tentatively TRBD2 (7 bases). CDR1 is ENHRY, CDR2 SYGVKD, per germline. V dropped 11 bases and J dropped 3 bases, with 20 bases sitting between them. CDR3 length: 14 residues.

The rearrangement uses TRBV7-3 and TRBJ2-7; 10 bases map to TRBD2. This CDR3 is 14 amino acids long. Germline CDR1 is SGHTA and CDR2 is FQGTGA. The V and J ends lost 5 bases and 3 bases, in that order; junction bases with no gene match: 4. The CDR3 loop reads CASSERGGSYEQYF. The CDR3 DNA sequence: TGTGCCAGCAGCGAGCGGGGGGGAAGCTACGAGCAGTACTTC.

This rearrangement joins TRBV7-3 to TRBJ2-1; D gene unclear. V was shortened by 6 bases and J by 8 bases, with 8 bases between the two germline ends. Germline-derived CDR1 and CDR2 are SGHTA and FQGTGA. The CDR3 extends over 11 amino acids. The DNA of the CDR3 is TGTGCCAGCAGATCTACCCATGAGCAGTTCTTC. The encoded protein is CASRSTHEQFF.

This sequence joins TRBV2 and TRBJ2-7; 11 nucleotides line up with TRBD2. Germline V gene sequence: CDR1 SNHLY, CDR2 FYNNEI. This CDR3 contains 18 residues. V lost 1 base and J lost 3; bases outside the gene matches: 11. CDR3 loop: CASSEGKLAGAGDYEQYF. CDR3 DNA sequence: TGTGCCAGCAGTGAAGGTAAACTAGCGGGGGCCGGGGACTACGAGCAGTACTTC. The full variable domain, its missing parts supplied by reference TRBV2 and TRBJ2-7, is EPEVTQTPSHQVTQMGQEVILRCVPISNHLYFYWYRQILGQKVEFLVSFYNNEISEKSEIFDDQFSVERPDGSNFTLKIRSTKLEDSAMYFCASSEGKLAGAGDYEQYFGPGTRLTVT.

The chain combines TRBV27 with TRBJ2-4; D is perhaps TRBD1 (6 bases). V gave up 6 bases and J gave up 1 base, with 10 bases separating them. The CDR3 is 14 residues long. Germline assignment: CDR1 MNHEY and CDR2 SMNVEV (reference sequence). CDR3 coding DNA: TGTGCCAGCAGAAAGGGGGAGGCCAAAAACATTCAGTACTTC. Encoded protein: CASRKGEAKNIQYF.

The chain links TRBV27 to TRBJ2-7; a weak D match, TRBD2 (6 bases). Germline V CDR1 and CDR2: MNHEY, SMNVEV (reference sequence). Trimming shortened V by 1 base and J by 2 bases, and 9 bases separated the two germline ends. The CDR3 has 14 amino acids. The CDR3 sequence is CASSLYGGPYEQYF. For the CDR3, the DNA is TGTGCCAGCAGTTTATACGGGGGACCCTACGAGCAGTACTTC.

This sequence joins TRBV7-9 and TRBJ1-2; 8 bases line up with TRBD1. CDR1 is SEHNR, CDR2 FQNEAQ, per germline (reference sequence). This CDR3 is 14 amino acids long. V trimming: 4 bases; J trimming: 7 bases; junction bases outside the gene matches: 8. The CDR3 here is CASSSVDREAGYTF. Written as DNA, the CDR3 is TGTGCCAGCAGCTCAGTGGACAGGGAGGCTGGCTACACCTTC.

J is TRBJ2-1 and V is TRBV4-1, with D possibly TRBD2 on 5 matching bases. CDR3 length equals 15 residues. CDR1 MGHRA and CDR2 YSYEKL come from the germline V gene. V lost 0 bases, J lost 2 bases, and 8 bases lay in between. CDR3 DNA sequence: TGCGCCAGCAGCCAAGACGATAGCGCCTACAATGAGCAGTTCTTC. Protein product: CASSQDDSAYNEQFF.

The chain is built from TRBV30 and TRBJ1-6; D not certain. V was cut by 5 bases and J by 10 bases, with 12 bases left in between. The CDR3 extends over 12 amino acids. CDR1 and CDR2 from the germline V gene are GTSNPN and SVGIG (reference sequence). The CDR3 sequence: CAWGLSRSPLHF. The CDR3 DNA reads as TGTGCCTGGGGACTGTCGAGGTCACCCCTCCACTTT.

The chain's CDR3 is CASSWTGAGANVLTF. The CDR3 DNA reads as TGTGCCAGCAGCTGGACAGGGGCTGGGGCCAACGTCCTGACTTTC. This chain uses TRBV5-4 with TRBJ2-6; TRBD1 aligns across 9 bases. Losses at the gene ends were 3 bases for V and 2 bases for J; bases not matched to a gene: 0. The CDR3 is 15 amino acids. CDR1 and CDR2 (germline): SGHNT, YYREEE (reference sequence).

The chain couples TRBV27 to TRBJ2-1; 11 positions agree with TRBD2. Germline V CDR1 and CDR2: MNHEY, SMNVEV (reference sequence). J lost 4 bases, V lost 6 bases, and 8 bases had no gene match. There are 16 residues in the CDR3. CDR3 residues: CASSPSGTSGYNEQFF. The DNA of the CDR3 is TGTGCCAGCAGCCCGTCCGGGACTAGCGGATACAATGAGCAGTTCTTC.

This chain connects TRBV5-1 to TRBJ2-5, with TRBD2 identical over 10 bases. The CDR3 is made up of 17 amino acids. CDR1 and CDR2 from the germline V gene are SGHRS and YFSETQ. Unmatched junction bases numbered 11, after V lost 1 base and J lost 5 bases. The CDR3, as DNA: TGCGCCAGCAGCTTGTTCCCTAGCGGGAGTATGGGGGAGACCCAGTACTTC. Protein sequence: CASSLFPSGSMGETQYF. Complete variable domain (other parts from reference TRBV5-1 and TRBJ2-5): KAGVTQTPRYLIKTRGQQVTLSCSPISGHRSVSWYQQTPGQGLQFLFEYFSETQRNKGNFPGRFSGRQFSNSRSEMNVSTLELGDSALYLCASSLFPSGSMGETQYFGPGTRLLVL.

This sequence joins TRBV5-6 and TRBJ1-1; tentatively, D is TRBD1 (5 bases). The CDR3 has 15 residues. V was clipped by 3 bases and J by 1 base, with 13 bases between them. CDR1 is SGHDT and CDR2 is YYEEEE in the germline V gene. The chain's CDR3 is CASSSLRQGNTEAFF. CDR3 nucleotide sequence: TGTGCCAGCAGCTCTTTGAGGCAGGGGAACACTGAAGCTTTCTTT.

The V call is TRBV6-6, the J call TRBJ1-5; 7 bases map to TRBD1. This CDR3 has 16 amino acids. Germline loops: CDR1 MNHNY, CDR2 SVGAGI (reference sequence). V trimming: 2 bases; J trimming: 3 bases; junction bases outside the gene matches: 7. For the CDR3, the DNA is TGTGCCAGCAGTTACGGCGACAGGGATTTCAATCAGCCCCAGCATTTT. This translates into CASSYGDRDFNQPQHF.